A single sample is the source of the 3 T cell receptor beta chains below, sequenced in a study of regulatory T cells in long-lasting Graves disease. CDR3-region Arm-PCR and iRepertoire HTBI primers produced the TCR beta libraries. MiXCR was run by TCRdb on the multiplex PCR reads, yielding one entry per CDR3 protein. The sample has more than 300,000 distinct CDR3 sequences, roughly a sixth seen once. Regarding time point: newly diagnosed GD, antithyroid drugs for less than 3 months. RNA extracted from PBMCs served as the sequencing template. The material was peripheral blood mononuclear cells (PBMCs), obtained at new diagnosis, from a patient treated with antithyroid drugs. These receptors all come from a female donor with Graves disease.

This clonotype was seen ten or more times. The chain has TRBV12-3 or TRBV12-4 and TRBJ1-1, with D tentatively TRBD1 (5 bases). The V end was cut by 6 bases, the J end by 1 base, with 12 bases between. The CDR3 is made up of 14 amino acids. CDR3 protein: CASRLVGGNTEAFF. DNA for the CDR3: TGTGCCAGCAGGTTGGTGGGGGGGAACACTGAAGCTTTCTTT.

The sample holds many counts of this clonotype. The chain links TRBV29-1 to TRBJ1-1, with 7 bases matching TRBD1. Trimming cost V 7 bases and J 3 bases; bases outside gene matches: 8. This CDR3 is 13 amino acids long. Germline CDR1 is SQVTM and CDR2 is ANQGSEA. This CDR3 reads CSAATGSDTEAFF. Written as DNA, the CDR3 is TGCAGCGCTGCGACAGGGAGCGACACTGAAGCTTTCTTT.

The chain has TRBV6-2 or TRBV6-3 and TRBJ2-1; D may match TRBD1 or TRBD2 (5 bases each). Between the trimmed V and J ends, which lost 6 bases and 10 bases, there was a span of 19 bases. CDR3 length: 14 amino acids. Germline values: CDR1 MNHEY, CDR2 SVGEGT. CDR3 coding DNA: TGTGCCAGCAGCAACCCGTTGCAGGGAGAAGAGCAGTTCTTC. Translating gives CASSNPLQGEEQFF.